This T cell receptor beta chain was found in a study of T cell responses to AZD1222 COVID-19 vaccine. Using immunoSEQ multiplex PCR, the repertoire was profiled, and TCRdb retains in-frame clones only, with some absent. The repertoire holds tens of thousands of clones, with 85% to 90% as singletons. The sample in question was peripheral blood, obtained 28 days after the second AZD1222 dose. This clonotype was obtained from an adult who received the AZD1222 COVID-19 vaccine.

DNA of the CDR3: TGCGCCAGCAGCCTGGAAGTGAACACTGAAGCTTTCTTT. Amino acids: CASSLEVNTEAFF. This chain links TRBV4-3 with TRBJ1-1; D is unclear. The length of the CDR3 is 13 residues. V dropped 4 bases and J dropped 0 bases, with 6 bases sitting between them. Germline V gives CDR1 LGHNA, CDR2 YSLEER.